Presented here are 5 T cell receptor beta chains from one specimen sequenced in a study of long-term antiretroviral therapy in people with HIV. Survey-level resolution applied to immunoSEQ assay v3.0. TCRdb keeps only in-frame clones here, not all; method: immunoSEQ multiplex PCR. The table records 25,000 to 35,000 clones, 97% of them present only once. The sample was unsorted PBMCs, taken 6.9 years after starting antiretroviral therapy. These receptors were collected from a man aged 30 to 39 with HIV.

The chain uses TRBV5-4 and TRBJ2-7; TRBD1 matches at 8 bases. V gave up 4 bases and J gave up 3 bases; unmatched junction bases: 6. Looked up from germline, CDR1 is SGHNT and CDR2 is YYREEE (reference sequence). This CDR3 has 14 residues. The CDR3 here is CASSTEDRDYEQYF. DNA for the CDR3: TGTGCCAGCAGCACGGAGGACAGGGACTACGAGCAGTACTTC.

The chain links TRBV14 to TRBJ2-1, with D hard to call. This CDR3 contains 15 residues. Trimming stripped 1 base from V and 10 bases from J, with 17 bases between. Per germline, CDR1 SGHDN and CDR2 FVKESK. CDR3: CASSQGQQPLGEQFF. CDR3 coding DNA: TGTGCCAGCAGCCAAGGCCAACAGCCCCTGGGGGAGCAGTTCTTC.

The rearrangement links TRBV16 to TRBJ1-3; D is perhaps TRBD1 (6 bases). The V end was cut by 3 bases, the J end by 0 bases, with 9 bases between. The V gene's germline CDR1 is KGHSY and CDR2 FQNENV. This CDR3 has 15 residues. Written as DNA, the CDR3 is TGTGCCAGCAGCCATGGGGGCCCCTCTGGAAACACCATATATTTT. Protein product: CASSHGGPSGNTIYF.

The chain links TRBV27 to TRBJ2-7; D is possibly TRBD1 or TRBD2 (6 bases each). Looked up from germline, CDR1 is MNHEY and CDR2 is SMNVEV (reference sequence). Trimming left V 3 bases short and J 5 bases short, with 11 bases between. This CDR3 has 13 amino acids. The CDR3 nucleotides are TGTGCCAGCAGTTTGGGGGGCGCCGACGAGCAGTACTTC. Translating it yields CASSLGGADEQYF.

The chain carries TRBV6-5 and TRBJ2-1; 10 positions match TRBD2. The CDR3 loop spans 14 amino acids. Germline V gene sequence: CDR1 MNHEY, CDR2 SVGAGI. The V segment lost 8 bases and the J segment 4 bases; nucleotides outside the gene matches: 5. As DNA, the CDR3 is TGTGCCAGCGTCAGCGGGGGGGGGTACAATGAGCAGTTCTTC. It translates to CASVSGGGYNEQFF.